This is a list of T cell receptor beta chains from one sample in a study of T cell changes during pregnancy in multiple sclerosis. The table came from immunoSEQ multiplex PCR; TCRdb's copy has only in-frame clones and leaves some out. The table lists about 70,000 clones, roughly 92% of them singletons, with approximately 3% in the top ten. This sample comprised CD8+ T cells from peripheral blood mononuclear cells, obtained in the third trimester of pregnancy. Receptors were obtained from a female donor in good health, enrolled as a control in a pregnancy study. The CDR3 runs from the conserved cysteine through the conserved F or W. The D gene is left open where the match is weak. Not every row has a clone size; where given, it reads once, few, many or a size class.

d_gene | j_gene | abundance | v_gene | CDR3nt | CDR3aa
NA | TRBJ2-5 | NA | TRBV7-9 | TGTGCCAGCAGTCCTCCTGGGGGGGGCCCCTCAGAGACCCAGTACTTC | CASSPPGGGPSETQYF
NA | TRBJ1-6 | NA | TRBV5-8 | TGTGCCAGCAGCTTGGACAGAAGCTCCTATAATTCACCCCTCCACTTT | CASSLDRSSYNSPLHF
NA | TRBJ1-1 | few | TRBV27 | TGTGCCAGCAGTATAGGGGGAATCGGCACTGAAGCTTTCTTT | CASSIGGIGTEAFF
TRBD2 | TRBJ2-1 | NA | TRBV19 | TGTGCCAGTAGGCCCCGGGGGGGCGTCTACAATGAGCAGTTCTTC | CASRPRGGVYNEQFF
TRBD1 | TRBJ1-2 | NA | TRBV2 | TGTGCCAGCAGCCCGACAGGGGAGGACTATGGCTACACCTTC | CASSPTGEDYGYTF
TRBD1 | TRBJ1-1 | NA | TRBV27 | TGTGCCAGCAGTCCCGGGACAGGGGGCGTCGCTAGTACTGAAGCTTTCTTT | CASSPGTGGVASTEAFF
NA | TRBJ2-1 | NA | TRBV7-5 | TGTGCCAGAAGCCGTAAGCGGGGATCCTACAATGAGCAGTTCTTC | CARSRKRGSYNEQFF
TRBD1 | TRBJ1-2 | once | TRBV11-3 | TGTGCCAGCAGCACGAACGACAGGGCCGACCTCTATGGCTACACCTTC | CASSTNDRADLYGYTF
NA | TRBJ1-1 | NA | TRBV19 | TGTGCCAGTAGTTTCGGGGGTCTTAGTACTGAAGCTTTCTTT | CASSFGGLSTEAFF
NA | TRBJ2-7 | NA | TRBV9 | TGTGCCAGCTCATCGAACTTAGACAGAGTCGAGCAGTACTTC | CASSSNLDRVEQYF
NA | TRBJ1-2 | NA | TRBV4-3 | TGCGCCAGCAGCCAAGATCCTCCAACCTCAACTGGCTATGGCTACACCTTC | CASSQDPPTSTGYGYTF
NA | TRBJ1-6 | NA | TRBV7-2 | TGTGCCAGCAGCTTAGTTGGTCGGGGAAAATCCTATAATTCACCCCTCCACTTT | CASSLVGRGKSYNSPLHF
TRBD1 | TRBJ2-7 | NA | TRBV4-3 | TGCGCCAGCAGCCAAGACGACAGGGGGGGGTCCTACGAGCAGTACTTC | CASSQDDRGGSYEQYF
NA | TRBJ1-6 | NA | TRBV7-3 | TGTGCCAGCAGCTTAAGGGGGGGCGGGGGTTCGGATTCACCCCTCCACTTT | CASSLRGGGGSDSPLHF
TRBD1 | TRBJ1-1 | NA | TRBV7-9 | TGTGCCAGCAGCCCCATGGACGGACAGGGCGCTGAAGCTTTCTTT | CASSPMDGQGAEAFF
NA | TRBJ1-1 | NA | TRBV27 | TGTGCCAGCAGTTTTACAGGGATCACTGAAGCTTTCTTT | CASSFTGITEAFF
NA | TRBJ2-5 | NA | TRBV15 | TGTGCCACCAGCCCCAGGTCGGGGGGCTCTCAAGAGACCCAGTACTTC | CATSPRSGGSQETQYF
NA | TRBJ1-6 | NA | TRBV27 | TGTGCCAGCAGTGGACGACAGGCCTATAATTCACCCCTCCACTTT | CASSGRQAYNSPLHF
NA | TRBJ1-1 | NA | TRBV27 | TGTGCCAGCAGTTTGCGAACAGGGCTTGAAGCTTTCTTT | CASSLRTGLEAFF
TRBD2 | TRBJ2-5 | NA | TRBV9 | TGTGCCAGCAGCGTAGTGAGCGGGGTATTGGAGACCCAGTACTTC | CASSVVSGVLETQYF
NA | TRBJ2-7 | NA | TRBV5-4 | TGTGCCAGCAGCTTGGGCGGATACTACGAGCAGTACTTC | CASSLGGYYEQYF
NA | TRBJ2-7 | NA | TRBV27 | TGTGCCAGCAGTCAGACAGGACAGATAGGTCCCTACGAGCAGTACTTC | CASSQTGQIGPYEQYF
TRBD1 | TRBJ1-2 | NA | TRBV25-1 | TGTGCCAGTTTCGAAGACAGGGGTAGGGGCTACACCTTC | CASFEDRGRGYTF
NA | TRBJ1-5 | NA | TRBV4-1 | TGCGCCAGCAGCCAAGACGGGGCAGGGGTAATGAATCAGCCCCAGCATTTT | CASSQDGAGVMNQPQHF
NA | TRBJ2-7 | NA | TRBV7-2 | TGTGCCAGCAGCTTAGAGAACTCTCGGTACGAGCAGTACTTC | CASSLENSRYEQYF
TRBD1 | TRBJ2-2 | NA | TRBV5-6 | TGTGCCAGCAGCAAGTCGCTTGGGACAGAGAACACCGGGGAGCTGTTTTTT | CASSKSLGTENTGELFF
TRBD2 | TRBJ2-2 | NA | TRBV27 | TGTGCCAGCAGTTACGGGGGGGGCACCGGGGAGCTGTTTTTT | CASSYGGGTGELFF
TRBD1 | TRBJ2-1 | NA | TRBV7-8 | TGTGCCAGCAGCTACAGAATGGGACAGAATGAGCAGTTCTTC | CASSYRMGQNEQFF
NA | TRBJ1-2 | NA | TRBV29-1 | TGCAGCGTTGAAGTGGAGGACTATGGCTACACCTTC | CSVEVEDYGYTF
TRBD2 | TRBJ2-3 | NA | TRBV27 | TGTGCCAGCAGTTTAGCGGGGGGGCCTTTTGGCGAAGATACGCAGTATTTT | CASSLAGGPFGEDTQYF
NA | TRBJ2-1 | NA | TRBV7-3 | TGTGCCAGCAGCTTACGGCAGGGTGTAATGAATGAGCAGTTCTTC | CASSLRQGVMNEQFF
TRBD2 | TRBJ2-3 | NA | TRBV27 | TGTGCCAGTTCGTCTAGCGGGGGGGCCCCAGATACGCAGTATTTT | CASSSSGGAPDTQYF
TRBD1 | TRBJ1-2 | NA | TRBV28 | TGTGCCAGCAGTTTATATCAGGGGGCGAGAAGTGGATACACCTTC | CASSLYQGARSGYTF
NA | TRBJ2-7 | NA | TRBV19 | TGTGCCAGTAGCCCCTCGGTAGCCTACGAGCAGTACTTC | CASSPSVAYEQYF
NA | TRBJ2-3 | NA | TRBV5-1 | TGCGCCAGCAGCGTGAGGTTTTGGCCAGATACGCAGTATTTT | CASSVRFWPDTQYF
NA | TRBJ1-1 | NA | TRBV9 | TGTGCCAGCAGCGTAAATAGGGACATATCGAACACTGAAGCTTTCTTT | CASSVNRDISNTEAFF
NA | TRBJ1-1 | NA | TRBV11-2 | TGTGCCAGCAGCCCAGAGGGGGACACTGAAGCTTTCTTT | CASSPEGDTEAFF
TRBD1 | TRBJ1-5 | NA | TRBV5-6 | TGTGCCAGCAGCTTAAGGACAGGGGATCAGCCCCAGCATTTT | CASSLRTGDQPQHF
NA | TRBJ2-7 | NA | TRBV19 | TGTGCCAGTAGTATTAGTACTTACTACGAGCAGTACTTC | CASSISTYYEQYF